Listed below are T cell receptor beta chains from one sample, sequenced in a study of OX40 agonist ivuxolimab in advanced cancers. Profiling relied on immunoSEQ multiplex PCR, and the TCRdb table lists in-frame clones only, not all of them. The data hold around 27,000 clones, with 90% observed a single time. Sequences were derived from CD4+ or CD8+ T cells sorted from blood, sampled in a trial of the OX40 agonist ivuxolimab. These receptors were collected from an adult with an advanced solid tumor such as melanoma, head and neck, liver or kidney cancer. CDR3s include the opening cysteine and the closing phenylalanine or tryptophan. The D gene is left open where the match is weak. Clone size is not always given. Where it is, it says once, few, many or a class for expanded clones.

V,D,J,length,size,DNA,CDR3
TRBV27,NA,TRBJ1-1,14,NA,TGTGCCAGCAGTTTGCCAGGAGAGAACACTGAAGCTTTCTTT,CASSLPGENTEAFF
TRBV19,NA,TRBJ2-5,13,NA,TGTGCCAGTAACGACAGACTCCAAGAGACCCAGTACTTC,CASNDRLQETQYF
TRBV6-5,NA,TRBJ2-1,12,NA,TGTGCCAGCAGTCAAGATGGGGGTGAGCAGTTCTTC,CASSQDGGEQFF
TRBV5-1,NA,TRBJ2-5,15,NA,TGCGCCAGCAGCACGAGCACAGGGCACTTAGAGACCCAGTACTTC,CASSTSTGHLETQYF
TRBV7-8,TRBD1,TRBJ2-7,20,NA,TGTGCCAGCAGCCCTACCCTATCCGGGACAGGGGCCGACCCCTCCTACGAGCAGTACTTC,CASSPTLSGTGADPSYEQYF
TRBV5-4,TRBD2,TRBJ2-7,14,NA,TGTGCCAGCAGCACAGGGTTGGCGGGAGGCGAGCAGTACTTC,CASSTGLAGGEQYF
TRBV6-5,NA,TRBJ2-3,13,once,TGTGCCAGCAGTCCATCCTGGGGAGATACGCAGTATTTT,CASSPSWGDTQYF
TRBV5-4,NA,TRBJ2-7,14,NA,TGTGCCAGCAGCTCTCGCCAGAACTCCTACGAGCAGTACTTC,CASSSRQNSYEQYF
TRBV7-9,TRBD2,TRBJ2-2,18,NA,TGTGCCAGCAGCAGCCGAGGACTAGCGGGAGGGCCCGCCGGGGAGCTGTTTTTT,CASSSRGLAGGPAGELFF
TRBV7-2,TRBD1,TRBJ1-1,15,NA,TGTGCCAGCAGCCCGACAGGGAGGAGGCGGGCTGAAGCTTTCTTT,CASSPTGRRRAEAFF
TRBV28,TRBD1,TRBJ1-4,14,once,TGTGCCAGCAGTCTAACAGGGGGACGTGAAAAACTGTTTTTT,CASSLTGGREKLFF
TRBV2,NA,TRBJ1-5,17,NA,TGTGCCAGCAGTCCCCCCTTGACAACGACTTCCAATCAGCCCCAGCATTTT,CASSPPLTTTSNQPQHF